The clone carrying this T cell receptor beta chain has more than one count but fewer than ten. Its antigen is not known. This entry belongs to a study of blood T cells in healthy people across ages. Study as a whole: The template switching approach captured approximately one barcoded beta molecule for every two T cells. Broader study findings: TCR beta diversity per million T cells fell roughly linearly with age. Aged donors had fewer naive CD4+ cells and lower diversity than long-lived donors.

The authors ran a second PCR of roughly 6 to 12 cycles using a sample-barcoded 5' primer and a J-beta primer mix. From the 5' RACE reads, TCRdb called clonotypes with MiXCR, one entry per CDR3 protein. The sample carries 1.5 million to 2 million distinct CDR3 sequences, 30% to 35% recorded once. With V trimmed by 5 bases and J by 3 bases, 10 bases remained unmatched. The CDR3 totals 16 residues. Per the germline V gene, CDR1 is SGHAT and CDR2 is FQDESV (reference sequence). The material sequenced was blood. This receptor was obtained from a woman aged 30 to 39 in good health. The chain carries TRBV11-1 and TRBJ2-1, with 7 bases lining up with TRBD1. CDR3 loop: CASSPLTGTDYNEQFF. In DNA, the CDR3 is TGTGCCAGCAGCCCTTTAACCGGGACAGACTACAATGAGCAGTTCTTC.